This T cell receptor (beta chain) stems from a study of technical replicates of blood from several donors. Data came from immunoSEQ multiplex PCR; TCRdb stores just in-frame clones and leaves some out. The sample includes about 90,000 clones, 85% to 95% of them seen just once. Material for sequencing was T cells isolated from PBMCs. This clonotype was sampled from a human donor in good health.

CDR3 sequence: CASSGTSGNTGELFF. The CDR3 DNA reads TGTGCCAGCAGTGGGACTAGCGGGAACACCGGGGAGCTGTTTTTT. This chain connects TRBV7-3 to TRBJ2-2, with TRBD2 matching 11 bases. The V segment lost 6 bases and the J segment 1 base; nucleotides outside the gene matches: 1. Germline assignment: CDR1 SGHTA and CDR2 FQGTGA. The CDR3 runs to 15 residues.